This T cell receptor (beta chain) was captured by sequencing in a study of OX40 agonist ivuxolimab in advanced cancers. General study points: More expanded clones were seen, on average, in CD8+ T cells than in CD4+.

Worth noting for this clone: Its antigen is unidentified.

This CDR3 has 16 residues. The germline V gene encodes CDR1 MDHEN and CDR2 SYDVKM. Losses at the gene ends were 4 bases for V and 3 bases for J; bases not matched to a gene: 12. Clones were sequenced by immunoSEQ multiplex PCR, and TCRdb holds only the in-frame ones, with some missing. The sample lists just under 55,000 clones, 80% occurring once. The material was CD4+ or CD8+ T cells sorted from blood, obtained in a trial of the OX40 agonist ivuxolimab. This sequence was found in an adult with an advanced solid tumor such as melanoma, head and neck, liver or kidney cancer. This chain links TRBV28 with TRBJ2-7; 7 nucleotides agree with TRBD2. CDR3 loop: CASSSHSGPSGYEQYF. CDR3 coding DNA: TGTGCCAGCAGTTCCCATAGCGGGCCGAGTGGCTACGAGCAGTACTTC.